This TCR beta chain was obtained from a study of cytomegalovirus exposure and HLA in healthy donors. PCR used 60 Vbeta primers and 13 Jbeta primers. Some clones are missing from TCRdb's copy, which holds only in-frame ones; the method was immunoSEQ multiplex PCR. The table includes 79,000 or so clones, around 70% detected once. The junction had 8 bases not matched to a gene; V was cut back by 4 bases and J by 1 base. Germline CDR1 is SGHRS and CDR2 is YFSETQ. CDR3 size: 16 residues. This clone has a single count. The V and J genes are TRBV5-1 and TRBJ1-1; TRBD1 matches at 9 bases. This receptor was taken from a woman aged 40 to 49 in good health and CMV-seropositive. The sequenced sample consisted of PBMCs. CDR3: CASSDPGQGGNTEAFF. CDR3 bases: TGCGCCAGCAGCGACCCGGGACAGGGCGGGAACACTGAAGCTTTCTTT. The full variable domain, in which reference TRBV5-1 and TRBJ1-1 provide the parts outside the CDR3, is KAGVTQTPRYLIKTRGQQVTLSCSPISGHRSVSWYQQTPGQGLQFLFEYFSETQRNKGNFPGRFSGRQFSNSRSEMNVSTLELGDSALYLCASSDPGQGGNTEAFFGQGTRLTVV.